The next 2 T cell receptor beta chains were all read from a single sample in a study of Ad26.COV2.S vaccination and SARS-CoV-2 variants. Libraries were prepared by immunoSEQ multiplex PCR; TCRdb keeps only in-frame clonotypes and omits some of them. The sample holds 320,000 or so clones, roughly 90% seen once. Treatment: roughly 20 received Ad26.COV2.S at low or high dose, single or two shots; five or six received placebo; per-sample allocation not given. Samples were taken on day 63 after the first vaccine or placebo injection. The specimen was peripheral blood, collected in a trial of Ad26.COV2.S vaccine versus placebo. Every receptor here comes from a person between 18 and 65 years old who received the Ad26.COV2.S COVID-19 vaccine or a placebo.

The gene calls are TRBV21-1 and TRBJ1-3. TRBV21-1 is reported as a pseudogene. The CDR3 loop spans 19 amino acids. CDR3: CASSKALRGRLSSGNTIYF. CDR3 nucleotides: TGTGCCAGCAGCAAAGCGCTCCGGGGGCGCCTCTCTTCTGGAAACACCATATATTTT.

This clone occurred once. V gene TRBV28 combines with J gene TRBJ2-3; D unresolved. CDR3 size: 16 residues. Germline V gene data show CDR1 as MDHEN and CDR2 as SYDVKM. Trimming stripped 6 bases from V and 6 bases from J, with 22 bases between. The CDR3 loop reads CASSPHTAASRDTQYF. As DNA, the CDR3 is TGTGCCAGCAGCCCCCATACGGCGGCCAGCCGGGATACGCAGTATTTT.